The entry below gives a single TCR beta chain sequence along with its context. Its antigen is not known. This specimen comes from a study of T cell repertoires in cytomegalovirus infection. Study summary: Public TCR beta signature analysis indicated the presence of both CMV infection and matching HLA type.

TCRdb called the reads again in MiXCR, with one record for every CDR3 protein. The sample holds some 440,000 distinct CDR3 sequences; roughly 30% are singletons and the top ten take roughly 13%. The CDR3 is made up of 15 amino acids. Germline CDR1 is SEHNR and CDR2 is FQNEAQ (reference sequence). Losses at the gene ends were 5 bases for V and 7 bases for J; bases not matched to a gene: 8. Study observations and caveats: The study identified carriers of CMV plus the relevant HLA from cumulative public TCR beta family frequency. HLA-C-restricted, CMV-specific TCR beta clonotypes were dominant ex vivo.

The sequencing sample was made of PBMCs. J is TRBJ2-2 and V is TRBV7-9, with 9 bases that match TRBD1. The clonotype was recovered from a human donor in good health (CMV status not recorded). Some clones in this sample may be carry-over from other donors' samples. CDR3 region: CASSPDRGSDGELFF. In DNA form, the CDR3 reads TGTGCCAGCAGCCCCGACAGGGGGTCGGACGGGGAGCTGTTTTTT.